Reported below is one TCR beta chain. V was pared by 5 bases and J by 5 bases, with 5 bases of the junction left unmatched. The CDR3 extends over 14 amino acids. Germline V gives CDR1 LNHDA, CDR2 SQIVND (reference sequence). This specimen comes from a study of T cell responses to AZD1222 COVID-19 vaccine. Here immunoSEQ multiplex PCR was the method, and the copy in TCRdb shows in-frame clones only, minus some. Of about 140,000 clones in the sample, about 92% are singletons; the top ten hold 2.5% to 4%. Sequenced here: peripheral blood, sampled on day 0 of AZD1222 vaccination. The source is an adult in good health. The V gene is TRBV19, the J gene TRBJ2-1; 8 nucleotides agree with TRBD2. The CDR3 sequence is CASSGAGGNNEQFF. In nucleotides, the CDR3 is TGTGCCAGTAGTGGGGCGGGAGGAAACAATGAGCAGTTCTTC.